The entry below describes one T cell receptor beta chain. The target antigen is unknown. The sample comes from a study of identical twins. Study-wide results and limits: Analyses of zero insertions could be partly confounded by invariant MAIT and iNKT cells. Out-of-frame TCR alpha sharing in monozygotic twins exceeded recombination model predictions. Its conclusions, products of cross-sectional statistical analysis, did not come from following the same donors.

A universal primer site was added by template switching, and unique molecular identifiers were carried by the cDNA. Using its own MiXCR run on the 5' RACE reads, TCRdb lists one record per CDR3 protein. The data show 1.5 million to 2 million distinct CDR3 sequences, roughly 35% seen once. The CDR3 totals 18 residues. The germline V gene encodes CDR1 DFQATT and CDR2 SNEGSKA (reference sequence). The germline V and J ends were trimmed by 1 base and 0 bases, with 19 bases remaining between them. The receptor comes from a newborn girl in good health. Sequences were obtained from cord blood. The genes are TRBV20-1 and TRBJ1-5; unclear D gene. Here the CDR3 reads CSARGREAGPLSNQPQHF. The CDR3, as DNA: TGCAGTGCTAGAGGAAGGGAGGCAGGTCCTCTTAGCAATCAGCCCCAGCATTTT.